What follows describes a single TCR beta chain. A read error likely explains this, since a far larger clone differs by one base. This sample stems from a study of regulatory T cells in long-lasting Graves disease. The sample's time point: newly diagnosed GD, antithyroid drugs for less than 3 months. Isolated PBMC RNA provided the starting material for the TCR library. Graves' disease diagnosis used American Thyroid Association guidelines. CDR3 regions were amplified by Arm-PCR using iRepertoire HTBI primers to build TCR beta libraries. Using its own MiXCR run on the multiplex PCR reads, TCRdb lists one record per CDR3 protein. The sample gives about 470,000 distinct CDR3 sequences, roughly 15% of which show up once; more than 10% is in the top ten. These data were likewise used in another study, on T cells in Graves' hyperthyroidism and ophthalmopathy.

Sequenced here: peripheral blood mononuclear cells (PBMCs), sampled at new diagnosis, from a patient treated with antithyroid drugs. The sequence derives from a man in his forties with Graves disease.

CDR3 residues: CASSGRLEGQVFYEQFF. CDR3 bases: TGTGCCAGCAGCGGCCGACTAGAGGGACAGGTATTCTACGAGCAGTTCTTC. V is TRBV6-2 or TRBV6-3 and J is TRBJ2-1; 8 bases line up with TRBD1. Per germline, CDR1 MNHEY and CDR2 SVGEGT. V lost 6 bases, J lost 10 bases, and 20 bases stayed unmatched. This CDR3 has 17 residues.